These T cell receptor beta chains were read from a single sample in a study of beta chain features in type 1 diabetes. The data were produced by immunoSEQ multiplex PCR, yet TCRdb's version contains in-frame clones alone and is incomplete. Among 50,000 or so clones listed, over 40% were seen once. Source material: Tregs from blood. These receptors all stem from a man aged 25-40 years with type 1 diabetes. Both conserved end residues are part of each CDR3. The order of the fields is J gene, clone size, V gene, D gene, CDR3 DNA, CDR3 protein. D genes are given only for firm matches. Rows give clone size only sometimes, using once, few, many, or a class for an expanded clone.

TRBJ1-2,NA,TRBV19,TRBD1,TGTGCCAGTAGAGTGGAGGACAGGGGCTATGGCTACACCTTC,CASRVEDRGYGYTF
TRBJ2-5,NA,TRBV28,TRBD2,TGTGCCAGCAGTCCGGGAGGTCCTCCGGAGGCCCAGTACTTC,CASSPGGPPEAQYF
TRBJ2-1,NA,TRBV28,TRBD2,TGTGCCAGCAGTACCACCGGGACTACCAATGAGCAGTTCTTC,CASSTTGTTNEQFF
TRBJ2-5,NA,TRBV6-1,TRBD2,TGTGCCAGCAGTGAAGCGCGGTATAGCGGGAGTGTTGAGACCCAGTACTTC,CASSEARYSGSVETQYF
TRBJ2-2,NA,TRBV6-5,TRBD1,TGTGCCAGCAGTTGGGGACAGGGGACCGGGGAGCTGTTTTTT,CASSWGQGTGELFF
TRBJ2-1,few,TRBV13,NA,TGTGCCAGCAGTCTAGTGGGGTTAGCGCTCCTCAATGAGCAGTTCTTC,CASSLVGLALLNEQFF
TRBJ2-3,few,TRBV5-1,TRBD2,TGCGCCAGCACCCCCCTCCTGACCCTAGCGGGAGCAGATACGCAGTATTTT,CASTPLLTLAGADTQYF
TRBJ1-5,NA,TRBV7-9,NA,TGTGCCAGCAGCTTTACAGGAGATCAGCCCCAGCATTTT,CASSFTGDQPQHF
TRBJ2-5,medium-sized,TRBV7-9,TRBD1,TGTGCCAGCCACCAGGTTGAGGGGGCGCGGGAGACCCAGTACTTC,CASHQVEGARETQYF
TRBJ1-1,NA,TRBV27,NA,TGTGCCAGCAGTCCCTTGGCCCCGAACACTGAAGCTTTCTTT,CASSPLAPNTEAFF
TRBJ1-2,NA,TRBV7-9,NA,TGTGCCAGCAGCTTATTCGGGACATACTACTATGGCTACACCTTC,CASSLFGTYYYGYTF
TRBJ2-7,NA,TRBV6-6,NA,TGTGCCAGCAGGTCCGGGACACGCGAGCAGTACTTC,CASRSGTREQYF
TRBJ2-5,NA,TRBV6-1,TRBD2,TGTGCCAGCACTGGCCTAGCGGGAGGAGCGGAGACCCAGTACTTC,CASTGLAGGAETQYF
TRBJ2-7,few,TRBV7-2,NA,TGTGCCAGCAGCTTAGACGCGGACATACGTCGCGAGCAGTACTTC,CASSLDADIRREQYF
TRBJ1-3,NA,TRBV28,NA,TGTGCCAGCAATTTCGGGGGGCGGAACACCATATATTTT,CASNFGGRNTIYF
TRBJ1-3,NA,TRBV23-1,NA,TGCGCCAGCAGTCAATCTGGGAGCTCTGGAAACACCATATATTTT,CASSQSGSSGNTIYF
TRBJ2-4,once,TRBV5-5,TRBD1,TGTGCCAGCAGCTTGACTCCGGGACAGGGTACCATTCAGTACTTC,CASSLTPGQGTIQYF
TRBJ2-1,NA,TRBV28,NA,TGTGCCACCTGGGCCAGAGGGTACAATGAGCAGTTCTTC,CATWARGYNEQFF
TRBJ2-7,NA,TRBV4-2,TRBD2,TGTGCCAGCAGCCAAGAGGGACTAGCGGACGAGCAGTACTTC,CASSQEGLADEQYF
TRBJ1-1,few,TRBV2,TRBD1,TGTGCCAGCATCCGGGACAGGTTGAACACTGAAGCTTTCTTT,CASIRDRLNTEAFF
TRBJ2-1,many,TRBV10-3,NA,TGTGCCATCTCGGGGGAGCACAATGAGCAGTTCTTC,CAISGEHNEQFF
TRBJ2-2,few,TRBV6-1,NA,TGTGCCAGCAGCCGACGGGACTTGAACACCGGGGAGCTGTTTTTT,CASSRRDLNTGELFF
TRBJ2-7,NA,TRBV2,TRBD1,TGTGCCAGCAGTGAGCAGGGGGCGCGGTCGGCCTACGAGCAGTACTTC,CASSEQGARSAYEQYF
TRBJ2-5,NA,TRBV6-1,NA,TGTGCCAGCAGGGACAGACACCAAGAGACCCAGTACTTC,CASRDRHQETQYF
TRBJ2-1,few,TRBV6-6,TRBD2,TGTGCCAGCAGTTACTCGACTAGCGGGAGCAATGAGCAGTTCTTC,CASSYSTSGSNEQFF
TRBJ2-4,NA,TRBV7-2,NA,TGTGCCAGCAGCTTAAGGGGAAACATTCAGTACTTC,CASSLRGNIQYF
TRBJ1-4,few,TRBV27,NA,TGTGCCAGCGGGACACAGAATGAAAAACTGTTTTTT,CASGTQNEKLFF
TRBJ2-1,NA,TRBV7-2,NA,TGTGCCAGCAGCCTAGGGACCAAAAGGGGGCAGTTCTTC,CASSLGTKRGQFF
TRBJ2-7,NA,TRBV5-1,TRBD2,TGCGCCAGCAGCCCGGGACTAAGCATCGTCGAGCAGTACTTC,CASSPGLSIVEQYF
TRBJ1-5,NA,TRBV2,NA,TGTGCCAGCAGATTGACAGTAATTAGCAATCAGCCCCAGCATTTT,CASRLTVISNQPQHF
TRBJ2-7,few,TRBV7-2,NA,TGTGCCAGCAGCTTTCGCTCCTACGAGCAGTACTTC,CASSFRSYEQYF
TRBJ2-7,NA,TRBV5-1,TRBD2,TGCGCCAGCAGCTTGGAAAGCGGGAGCTCCTACGAGCAGTACTTC,CASSLESGSSYEQYF
TRBJ2-2,few,TRBV30,TRBD1,TGTGCCTGGAGTCGAGGGACAGCTCGGGGGGAGCTGTTTTTT,CAWSRGTARGELFF
TRBJ1-1,NA,TRBV5-1,TRBD1,TGCGCCAGCAGCCCCCGGACAGGGTTTACTGAAGCTTTCTTT,CASSPRTGFTEAFF
TRBJ2-7,NA,TRBV18,NA,TGTGCCAGCTCACCACCGTACGGGAGTGACGAGCAGTACTTC,CASSPPYGSDEQYF
TRBJ2-3,few,TRBV5-1,NA,TGCGCCAGCAGCTCAGATGGTAGCACAGATACGCAGTATTTT,CASSSDGSTDTQYF
TRBJ2-3,NA,TRBV28,TRBD1,TGTGCCAGCAGGCAGGGGGCCGTGGGAACAGATACGCAGTATTTT,CASRQGAVGTDTQYF
TRBJ2-7,NA,TRBV4-2,TRBD2,TGTGCCAGCAGCCTCGGACTAGCGGGAGCACACGAGCAGTACTTC,CASSLGLAGAHEQYF
TRBJ2-1,few,TRBV4-3,TRBD2,TGCGCCAGCAGCCAAGATGGGCCAGCGGGAGGCCCAAAACTGACGAAGCAGTTCTTC,CASSQDGPAGGPKLTKQFF
TRBJ2-3,few,TRBV30,TRBD2,TGTGCCTGGGGAGCGGGAGGTTTCACAGATACGCAGTATTTT,CAWGAGGFTDTQYF
TRBJ2-5,NA,TRBV2,NA,TGTGCCAGCAGCCAACAGGTCCAAGAGACCCAGTACTTC,CASSQQVQETQYF
TRBJ2-1,NA,TRBV4-2,NA,TGTGCCAGCAGCCAAGATGCCAGCGGAGCATACAATGAGCAGTTCTTC,CASSQDASGAYNEQFF
TRBJ2-5,few,TRBV14,NA,TGTGCCAGCAGCCCCTTACTATGGCAAGAGACCCAGTACTTC,CASSPLLWQETQYF
TRBJ2-7,medium-sized,TRBV19,NA,TGTGCCAGTAGGAAGACAGGAATTTCTTACGAGCAGTACTTC,CASRKTGISYEQYF
TRBJ1-1,NA,TRBV23-1,NA,TGCGCCAGCAGTCAACCCGGGACAATTTCTGAAGCTTTCTTT,CASSQPGTISEAFF
TRBJ1-1,NA,TRBV6-1,NA,TGTGCCAGCAGTGAAGCGCCAAGGACAAAAGCCGCTGAAGCTTTCTTT,CASSEAPRTKAAEAFF
TRBJ1-1,NA,TRBV7-2,NA,TGTGCCAGCAGCTTAGTTGAGGCGAGCGGGGCTTTCTTT,CASSLVEASGAFF